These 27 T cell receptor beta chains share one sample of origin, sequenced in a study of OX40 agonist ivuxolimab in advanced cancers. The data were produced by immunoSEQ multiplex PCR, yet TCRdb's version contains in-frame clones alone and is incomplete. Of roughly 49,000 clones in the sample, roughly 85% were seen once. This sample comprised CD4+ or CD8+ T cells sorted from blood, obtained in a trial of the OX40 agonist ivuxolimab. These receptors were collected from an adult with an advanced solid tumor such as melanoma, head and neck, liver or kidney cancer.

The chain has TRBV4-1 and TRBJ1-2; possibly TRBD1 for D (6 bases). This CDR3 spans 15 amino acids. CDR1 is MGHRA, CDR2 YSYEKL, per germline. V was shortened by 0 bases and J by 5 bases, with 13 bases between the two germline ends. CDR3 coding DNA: TGCGCCAGCAGCCAAGATATTGGGGGGGCTTATGGCTACACCTTC. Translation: CASSQDIGGAYGYTF.

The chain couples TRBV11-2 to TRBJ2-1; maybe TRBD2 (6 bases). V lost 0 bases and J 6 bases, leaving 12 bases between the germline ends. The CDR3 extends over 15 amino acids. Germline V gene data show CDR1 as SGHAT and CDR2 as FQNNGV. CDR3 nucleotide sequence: TGTGCCAGCAGCTTAGATGTGGTAGCGGCCAATGAGCAGTTCTTC. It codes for CASSLDVVAANEQFF.

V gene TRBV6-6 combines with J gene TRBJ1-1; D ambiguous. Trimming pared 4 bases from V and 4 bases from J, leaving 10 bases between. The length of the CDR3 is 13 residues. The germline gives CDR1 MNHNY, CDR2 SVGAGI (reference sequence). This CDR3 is CASSLEGTTEAFF. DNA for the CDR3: TGTGCCAGCAGTTTGGAAGGTACCACTGAAGCTTTCTTT.

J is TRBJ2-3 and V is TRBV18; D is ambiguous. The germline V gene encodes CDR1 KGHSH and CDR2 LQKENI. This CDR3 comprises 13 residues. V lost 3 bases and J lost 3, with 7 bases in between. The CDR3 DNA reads TGTGCCAGCTCACCCTCCCATACAGATACGCAGTATTTT. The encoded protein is CASSPSHTDTQYF.

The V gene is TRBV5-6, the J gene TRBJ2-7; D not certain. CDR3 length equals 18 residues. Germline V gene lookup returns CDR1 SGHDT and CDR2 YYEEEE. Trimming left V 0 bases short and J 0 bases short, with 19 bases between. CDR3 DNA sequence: TGTGCCAGCAGCTTGGAAGTGGGTACGGTAACCTCCTCCTACGAGCAGTACTTC. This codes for CASSLEVGTVTSSYEQYF.

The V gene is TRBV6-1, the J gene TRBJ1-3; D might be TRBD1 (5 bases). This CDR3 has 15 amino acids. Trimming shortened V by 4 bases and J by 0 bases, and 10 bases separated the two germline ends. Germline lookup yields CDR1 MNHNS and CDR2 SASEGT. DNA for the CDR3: TGTGCCAGCAGTGCCGACAGAGGCTCTGGAAACACCATATATTTT. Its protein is CASSADRGSGNTIYF.

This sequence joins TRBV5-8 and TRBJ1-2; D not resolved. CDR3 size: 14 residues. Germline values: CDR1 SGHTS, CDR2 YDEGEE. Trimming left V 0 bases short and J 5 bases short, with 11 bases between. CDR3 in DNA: TGTGCCAGCAGCTTGGGAGGATTTGGATATGGCTACACCTTC. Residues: CASSLGGFGYGYTF.

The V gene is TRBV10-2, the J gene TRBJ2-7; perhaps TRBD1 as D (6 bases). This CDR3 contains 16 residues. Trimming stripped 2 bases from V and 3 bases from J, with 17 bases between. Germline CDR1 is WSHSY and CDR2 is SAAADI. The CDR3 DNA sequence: TGCGCCAGCAGTGAGACAGGGATATTTTTCAGCTACGAGCAGTACTTC. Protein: CASSETGIFFSYEQYF.

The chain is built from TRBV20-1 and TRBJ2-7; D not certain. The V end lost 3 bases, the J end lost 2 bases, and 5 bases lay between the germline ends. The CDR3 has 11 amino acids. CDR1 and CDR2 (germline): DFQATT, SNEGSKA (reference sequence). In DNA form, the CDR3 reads TGCAGTGCTAGCGGACCCTACGAGCAGTACTTC. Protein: CSASGPYEQYF.

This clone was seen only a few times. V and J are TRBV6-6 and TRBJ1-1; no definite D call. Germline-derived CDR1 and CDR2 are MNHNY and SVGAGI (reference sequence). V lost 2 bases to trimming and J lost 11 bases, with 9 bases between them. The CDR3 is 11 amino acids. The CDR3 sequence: CASSYAEEAFF. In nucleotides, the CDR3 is TGTGCCAGCAGTTACGCGGAAGAGGCTTTCTTT.

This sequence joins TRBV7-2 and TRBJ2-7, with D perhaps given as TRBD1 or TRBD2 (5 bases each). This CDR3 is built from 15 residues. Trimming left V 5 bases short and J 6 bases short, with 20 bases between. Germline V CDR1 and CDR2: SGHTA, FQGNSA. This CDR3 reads CASSPRVMGPSEQYF. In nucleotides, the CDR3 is TGTGCCAGCAGCCCGCGGGTAATGGGGCCCAGCGAGCAGTACTTC. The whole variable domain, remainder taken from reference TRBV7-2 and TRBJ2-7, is GAGVSQSPSNKVTEKGKDVELRCDPISGHTALYWYRQSLGQGLEFLIYFQGNSAPDKSGLPSDRFSAERTGGSVSTLTIQRTQQEDSAVYLCASSPRVMGPSEQYFGPGTRLTVT.

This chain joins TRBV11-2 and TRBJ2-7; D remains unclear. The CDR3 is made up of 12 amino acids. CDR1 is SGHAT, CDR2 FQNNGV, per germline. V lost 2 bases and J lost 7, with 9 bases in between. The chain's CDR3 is CASSLLDGEQYF. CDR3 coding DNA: TGTGCCAGCAGCTTATTGGACGGTGAGCAGTACTTC.

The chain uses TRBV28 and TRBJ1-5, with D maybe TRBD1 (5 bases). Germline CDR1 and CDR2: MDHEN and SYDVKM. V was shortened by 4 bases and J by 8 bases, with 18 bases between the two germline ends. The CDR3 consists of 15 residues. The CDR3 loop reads CASSSGGGGVKPQHF. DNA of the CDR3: TGTGCCAGCAGTTCCGGGGGTGGGGGAGTTAAGCCCCAGCATTTT.

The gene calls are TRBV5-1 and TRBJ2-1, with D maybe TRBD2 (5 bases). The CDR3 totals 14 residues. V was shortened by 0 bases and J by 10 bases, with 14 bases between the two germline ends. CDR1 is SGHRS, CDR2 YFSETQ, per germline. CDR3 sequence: CASSLALSGNEQFF. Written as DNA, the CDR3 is TGCGCCAGCAGCTTGGCCCTGAGCGGTAACGAGCAGTTCTTC.

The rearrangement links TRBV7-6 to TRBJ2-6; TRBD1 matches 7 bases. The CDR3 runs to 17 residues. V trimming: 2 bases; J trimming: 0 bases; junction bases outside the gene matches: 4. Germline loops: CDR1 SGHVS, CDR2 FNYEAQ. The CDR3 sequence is CASSLRSGGSGANVLTF. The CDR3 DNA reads TGTGCCAGCAGCTTAAGATCAGGGGGCTCTGGGGCCAACGTCCTGACTTTC.

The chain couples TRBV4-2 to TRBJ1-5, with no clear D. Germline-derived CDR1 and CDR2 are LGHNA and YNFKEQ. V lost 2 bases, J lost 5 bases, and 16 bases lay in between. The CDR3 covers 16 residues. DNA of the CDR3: TGTGCCAGCAGCCAATTCGAGGATGGGAGAGATCAGCCCCAGCATTTT. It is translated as CASSQFEDGRDQPQHF.

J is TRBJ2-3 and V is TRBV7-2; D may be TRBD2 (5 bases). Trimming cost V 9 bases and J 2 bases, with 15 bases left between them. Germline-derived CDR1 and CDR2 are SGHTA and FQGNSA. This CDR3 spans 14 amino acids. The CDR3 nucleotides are TGTGCCAGTTCAAAAGGACTGTCCACAGATACGCAGTATTTT. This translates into CASSKGLSTDTQYF.

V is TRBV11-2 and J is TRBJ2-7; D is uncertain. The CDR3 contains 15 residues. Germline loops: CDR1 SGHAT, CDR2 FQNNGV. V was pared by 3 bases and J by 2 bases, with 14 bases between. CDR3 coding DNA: TGTGCCAGCAGCTTGACACACACTACGGCCTACGAGCAGTACTTC. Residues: CASSLTHTTAYEQYF.

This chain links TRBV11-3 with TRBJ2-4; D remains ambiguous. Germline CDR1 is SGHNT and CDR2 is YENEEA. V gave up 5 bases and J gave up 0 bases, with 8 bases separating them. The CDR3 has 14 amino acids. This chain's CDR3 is CASSPSLAKNIQYF. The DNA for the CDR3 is TGTGCCAGCAGCCCATCCTTAGCCAAAAACATTCAGTACTTC.

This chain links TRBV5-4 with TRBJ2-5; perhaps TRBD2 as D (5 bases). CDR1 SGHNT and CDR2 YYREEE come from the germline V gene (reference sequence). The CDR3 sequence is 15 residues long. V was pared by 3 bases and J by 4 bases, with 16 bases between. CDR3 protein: CASSSGVGNGETQYF. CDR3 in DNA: TGTGCCAGCAGCTCCGGGGTCGGGAACGGAGAGACCCAGTACTTC.

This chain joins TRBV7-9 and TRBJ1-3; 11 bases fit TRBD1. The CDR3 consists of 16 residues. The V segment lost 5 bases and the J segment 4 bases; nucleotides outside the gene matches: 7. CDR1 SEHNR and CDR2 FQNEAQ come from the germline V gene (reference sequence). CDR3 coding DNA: TGTGCCAGCAGCCCAGGACAGGGGGCCGGAGGAAACACCATATATTTT. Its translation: CASSPGQGAGGNTIYF.

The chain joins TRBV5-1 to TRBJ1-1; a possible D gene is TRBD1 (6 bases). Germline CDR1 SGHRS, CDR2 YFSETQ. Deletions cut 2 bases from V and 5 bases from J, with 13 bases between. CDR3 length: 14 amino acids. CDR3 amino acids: CASSFSQGGTEAFF. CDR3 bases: TGCGCCAGCAGCTTTTCGCAAGGGGGGACTGAAGCTTTCTTT.

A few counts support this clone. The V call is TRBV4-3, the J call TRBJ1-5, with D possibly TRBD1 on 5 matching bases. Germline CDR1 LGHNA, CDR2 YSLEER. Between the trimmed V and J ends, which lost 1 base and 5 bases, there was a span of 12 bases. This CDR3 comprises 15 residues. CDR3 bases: TGCGCCAGCAGCCAAGTAAGGGGCGCCGATCAGCCCCAGCATTTT. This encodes CASSQVRGADQPQHF.

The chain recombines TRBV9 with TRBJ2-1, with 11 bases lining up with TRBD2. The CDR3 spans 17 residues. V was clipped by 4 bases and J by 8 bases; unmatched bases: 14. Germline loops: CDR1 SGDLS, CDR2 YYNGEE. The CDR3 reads CASSLPRVAGGLHEQFF. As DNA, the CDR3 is TGTGCCAGCAGCCTACCAAGAGTAGCGGGAGGGCTTCATGAGCAGTTCTTC.

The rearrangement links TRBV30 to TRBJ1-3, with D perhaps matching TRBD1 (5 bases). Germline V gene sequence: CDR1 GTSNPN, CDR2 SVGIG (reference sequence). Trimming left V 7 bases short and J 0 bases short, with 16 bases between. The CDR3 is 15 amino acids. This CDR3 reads CALDTSGSSGNTIYF. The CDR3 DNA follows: TGTGCCTTGGACACCTCGGGATCCTCTGGAAACACCATATATTTT.

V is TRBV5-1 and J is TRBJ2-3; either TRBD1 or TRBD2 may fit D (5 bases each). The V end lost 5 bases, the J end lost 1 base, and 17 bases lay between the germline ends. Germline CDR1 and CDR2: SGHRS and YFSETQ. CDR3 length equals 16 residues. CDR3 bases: TGCGCCAGCAGTCGGGGTCCAGGGTTTGGCACAGATACGCAGTATTTT. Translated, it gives CASSRGPGFGTDTQYF.

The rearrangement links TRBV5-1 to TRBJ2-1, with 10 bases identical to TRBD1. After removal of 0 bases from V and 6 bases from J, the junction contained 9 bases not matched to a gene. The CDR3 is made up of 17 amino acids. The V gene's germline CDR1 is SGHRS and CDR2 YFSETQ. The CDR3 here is CASSLGPMGQGSNEQFF. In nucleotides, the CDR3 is TGCGCCAGCAGCTTGGGGCCTATGGGACAGGGGTCCAATGAGCAGTTCTTC.